Listed here is a single TCR beta chain. Antigen unknown. TCRdb's copy holds only in-frame clones and misses some; the assay was immunoSEQ multiplex PCR. The sample shows about 32,000 clones, less than 90% of them seen only once. This sample is part of a study of OX40 agonist ivuxolimab in advanced cancers. About the study: Prior checkpoint blockade (anti-PD-1, anti-PD-L1 or anti-CTLA-4) was permitted; 35% to 50% had it. Findings and caveats of the study: The authors did not determine the antigen specificity of the expanded peripheral T cells. Nonresponders, in some cases, also had low normalized T-cell clonal expansion.

CDR3 length equals 15 residues. The V gene end was trimmed by 2 bases and the J gene end by 3 bases; junction bases not matched to a gene: 5. In germline, CDR1 is MNHNS, CDR2 SASEGT. The J gene is TRBJ2-3, the V gene TRBV6-1, with 7 bases identical to TRBD2. Source: CD4+ or CD8+ T cells sorted from blood, taken in a trial of the OX40 agonist ivuxolimab. This TCR derives from an adult with an advanced solid tumor such as melanoma, head and neck, liver or kidney cancer. CDR3 coding DNA: TGTGCCAGCAGTGAAATCGGGGGAGGGACAGATACGCAGTATTTT. As protein: CASSEIGGGTDTQYF.